These T cell receptor beta chains were read from a single sample in a study of blood T cell dynamics during melanoma immunotherapy. TCRdb's copy holds only in-frame clones and misses some; the assay was immunoSEQ multiplex PCR. The sample records almost 25,000 clones, around nine tenths being singletons. This specimen consisted of blood, obtained from a patient treated with checkpoint blockade. All receptors derive from a human donor with melanoma. Each CDR3 is given with its conserved first and last residue. The order of the fields is D gene, clone size, V gene, J gene, CDR3 DNA, CDR3 protein. D genes are given only for firm matches. The size of a clone is reported for some rows only, either as once, few or many, or as a class for expanded clones.

>NA|NA|TRBV28|TRBJ2-7
TGTGCCAGCAGTAAAAGGGTTTGGGGCGAGCAGTACTTC
CASSKRVWGEQYF
>TRBD2|NA|TRBV5-1|TRBJ2-1
TGCGCCAGCAGCTTGGTGGCGGGAGGGAGAAGCAATGAGCAGTTCTTC
CASSLVAGGRSNEQFF
>NA|NA|TRBV7-9|TRBJ2-7
TGTGCCAGCAGCTTAGAAGCATGGGGGAGCTCCTACGAGCAGTACTTC
CASSLEAWGSSYEQYF
>NA|few|TRBV29-1|TRBJ1-1
TGCAGCGTTGCAGGAGACACTGAAGCTTTCTTT
CSVAGDTEAFF
>TRBD2|NA|TRBV10-3|TRBJ2-7
TGTGCCATCAGTGGGACCGGGACTAGCGCCTCCTACGAGCAGTACTTC
CAISGTGTSASYEQYF
>NA|NA|TRBV4-2|TRBJ2-3
TGTGCCAGCAGCCACCAGATTGCACTAACTAGCACAGATACGCAGTATTTT
CASSHQIALTSTDTQYF
>NA|NA|TRBV5-1|TRBJ2-7
TGCGCCAGCAGCTTGGTCAGTAGTGGCGAGCAGTACTTC
CASSLVSSGEQYF
>NA|once|TRBV5-1|TRBJ1-1
TGCGCCAGCAGCTTGGAATGGGGGCGAAGGAACACTGAAGCTTTCTTT
CASSLEWGRRNTEAFF
>NA|NA|TRBV7-2|TRBJ2-3
TGTGCCAGCAGCTTTCAGGGGCATAGCACAGATACGCAGTATTTT
CASSFQGHSTDTQYF
>TRBD2|NA|TRBV13|TRBJ2-7
TGTGCCAGCAGCCACGGGGGACTAGCGGGTTCCTACGAGCAGTACTTC
CASSHGGLAGSYEQYF
>NA|NA|TRBV29-1|TRBJ1-2
TGCAGCGTTGAAAGAAGCTGGGGCGCCGGCGATGGCTACACCTTC
CSVERSWGAGDGYTF
>TRBD1|NA|TRBV6-1|TRBJ1-2
TGTGCCAGCAGGGACCGGACAGGGCGTCCCTATGGCTACACCTTC
CASRDRTGRPYGYTF
>NA|NA|TRBV18|TRBJ1-1
TGTGCCAGCTCACCACCGTCCCGCGGCACTGAAGCTTTCTTT
CASSPPSRGTEAFF
>TRBD1|NA|TRBV5-6|TRBJ1-3
TGTGCCAGCAGCCCAGACAGGGGCTCTGGAAACACCATATATTTT
CASSPDRGSGNTIYF
>TRBD2|NA|TRBV5-6|TRBJ2-5
TGTGCCAGCAGCACGGGACTAGCGGACCAAGAGACCCAGTACTTC
CASSTGLADQETQYF
>NA|NA|TRBV9|TRBJ2-5
TGTGCCAGCAGCGTAGAGGCTAGTGGGGAGCAGTACTTC
CASSVEASGEQYF
>TRBD1|NA|TRBV7-9|TRBJ2-7
TGTGCCAGCAGCGACCCGGGACAGGGGGCTTCCTACGAGCAGTACTTC
CASSDPGQGASYEQYF
>NA|once|TRBV11-3|TRBJ2-2
TGTGCCAGCAGCGCACGGAGAACCGGGGAGCTGTTTTTT
CASSARRTGELFF
>NA|NA|TRBV16|TRBJ2-7
TGTGCCAGCAGCCAGGGGTCCTACGAGCAGTACTTC
CASSQGSYEQYF
>TRBD1|NA|TRBV27|TRBJ1-2
TGTGCCAGCAGTTTATTCGACCAGGGGGCCCCTTCCTTC
CASSLFDQGAPSF
>NA|NA|TRBV27|TRBJ1-4
TGTGCCAGCAGTTTATCAGAGGGTCTCGGTGAAAAACTGTTTTTT
CASSLSEGLGEKLFF
>TRBD2|few|TRBV4-1|TRBJ2-7
TGCGCCAGCAGCCAGGTTCTAGCGGGAGGGAATTACGAGCAGTACTTC
CASSQVLAGGNYEQYF
>TRBD2|NA|TRBV19|TRBJ2-3
TGTGCCAGTAGTATAGATCGAGTAGGAACAGCGGGAACAGATACGCAGTATTTT
CASSIDRVGTAGTDTQYF
>NA|NA|TRBV18|TRBJ1-2
TGTGCCAGCTCGTTTGACACTCACTCAAACTATGGCTACACCTTC
CASSFDTHSNYGYTF
>NA|NA|TRBV5-4|TRBJ2-7
TGTGCCAGCAGAATTTTCAGGGAAGGGGAGCAGTACTTC
CASRIFREGEQYF